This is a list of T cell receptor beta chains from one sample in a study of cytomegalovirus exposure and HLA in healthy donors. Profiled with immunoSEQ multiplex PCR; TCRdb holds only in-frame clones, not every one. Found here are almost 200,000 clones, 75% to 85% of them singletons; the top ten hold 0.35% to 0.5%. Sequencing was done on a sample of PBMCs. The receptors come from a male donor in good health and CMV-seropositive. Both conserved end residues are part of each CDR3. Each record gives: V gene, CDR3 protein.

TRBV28	CASIPTARNGYTF
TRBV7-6	CASSLFGSQSTNEKLFF
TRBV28	CASSFPGQGWASGNTIYF
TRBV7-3	CASSAASGPSTDTQYF
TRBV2	CASRWTSGGPYEQYF
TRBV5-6	CASSAGTAVEKLFF
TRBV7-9	CASSLGRVYTF
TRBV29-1	CSVDRGSTGELFF
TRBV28	CASSLWRGGADTEAFF
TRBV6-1	CASSVAETGSGTQYF
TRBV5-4	CASTGGGDPANYGYTF
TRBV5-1	CASSFGGSGDNEQFF
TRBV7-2	CASTLKYSYGYTF
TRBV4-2	CASSQNRGASSYNSPLHF
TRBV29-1	CSVAGGVYEQYF
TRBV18	CASSPQGNTNYGYTF
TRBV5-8	CASSSTGTGRTGELFF
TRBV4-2	CASSPRIGTEISYEQYF
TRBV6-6	CASSRSYEQYF
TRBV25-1	CASATGSYEQYF
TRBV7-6	CASSLYERGRETQYF
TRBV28	CALAPPISSYNEQFF
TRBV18	CASSPQGGGYEQYF
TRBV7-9	CASSLGAGSQETQYF
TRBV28	CASSVGGEGFYGYTF
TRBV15	CATGGREGLTDTQYF
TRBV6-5	CASSYGTGAANEQFF
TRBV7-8	CASSLLTSNAFGNEQYF
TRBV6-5	CASSRISTDTQYF
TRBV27	CASSVARHYELNF
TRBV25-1	CASSESKHSSYNEQFF
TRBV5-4	CASSAGGGLAKDTQYF
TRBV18	CASSPPTVTNTGELFF
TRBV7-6	CASSLDSLLGGTEQYF
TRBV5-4	CASSPRAGEDTQYF
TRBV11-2	CASSLAGETQYF
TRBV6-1	CASSPERAFNYGYTF
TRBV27	CASSRDRGIYEQYF
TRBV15	CATSREEGNEKLFF
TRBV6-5	CASSQLAGVKNIQYF
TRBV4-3	CASSQALERRNTEAFF
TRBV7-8	CASSLAPVPSGNTIYF
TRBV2	CASRENADRDGYGYTF
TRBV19	CASSWDREETQYF
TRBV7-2	CASSLGGRAQETQYF
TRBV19	CASSTSLYNEQFF
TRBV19	CASSIDGPGQGLHEQYF
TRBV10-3	CAIKYLNTDTQYF
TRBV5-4	CASSFQGASYEQYF
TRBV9	CASSAGTNYNEQFF
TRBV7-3	CASSIGGNTEAFF
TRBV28	CASSYGGSKNIQYF
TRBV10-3	CAISKGSYEQYF
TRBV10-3	CAISESGAGYSNQPQHF